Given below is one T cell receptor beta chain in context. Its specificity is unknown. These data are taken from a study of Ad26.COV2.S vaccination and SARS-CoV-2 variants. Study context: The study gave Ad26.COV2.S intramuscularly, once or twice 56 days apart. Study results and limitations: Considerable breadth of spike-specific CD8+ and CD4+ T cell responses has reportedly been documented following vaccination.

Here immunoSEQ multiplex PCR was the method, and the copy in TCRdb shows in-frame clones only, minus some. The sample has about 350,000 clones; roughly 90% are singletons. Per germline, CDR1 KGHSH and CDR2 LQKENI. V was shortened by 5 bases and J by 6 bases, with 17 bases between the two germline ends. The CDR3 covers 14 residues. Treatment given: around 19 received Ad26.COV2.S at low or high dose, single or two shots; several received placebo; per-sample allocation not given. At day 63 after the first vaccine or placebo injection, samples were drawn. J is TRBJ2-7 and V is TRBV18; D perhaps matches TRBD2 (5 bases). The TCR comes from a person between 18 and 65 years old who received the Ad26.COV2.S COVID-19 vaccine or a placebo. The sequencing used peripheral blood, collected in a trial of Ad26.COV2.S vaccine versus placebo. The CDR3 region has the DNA TGTGCCAGCTCAAAGGGCATTGCGGGTTCCGAGCAGTACTTC. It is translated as CASSKGIAGSEQYF.